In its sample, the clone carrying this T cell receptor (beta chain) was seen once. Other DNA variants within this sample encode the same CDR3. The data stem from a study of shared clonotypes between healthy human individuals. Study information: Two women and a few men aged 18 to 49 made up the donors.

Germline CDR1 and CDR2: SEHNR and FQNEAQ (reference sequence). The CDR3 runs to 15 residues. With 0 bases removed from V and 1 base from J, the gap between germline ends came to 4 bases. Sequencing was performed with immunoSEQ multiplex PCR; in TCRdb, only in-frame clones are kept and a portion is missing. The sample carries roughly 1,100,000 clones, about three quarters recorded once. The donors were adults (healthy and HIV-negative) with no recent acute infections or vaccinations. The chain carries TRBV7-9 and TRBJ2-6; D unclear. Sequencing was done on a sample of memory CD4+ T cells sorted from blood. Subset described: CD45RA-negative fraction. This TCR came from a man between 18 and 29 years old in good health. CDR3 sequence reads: CASSLAGSGANVLTF. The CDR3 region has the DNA TGTGCCAGCAGCTTAGCCGGGTCTGGGGCCAACGTCCTGACTTTC.